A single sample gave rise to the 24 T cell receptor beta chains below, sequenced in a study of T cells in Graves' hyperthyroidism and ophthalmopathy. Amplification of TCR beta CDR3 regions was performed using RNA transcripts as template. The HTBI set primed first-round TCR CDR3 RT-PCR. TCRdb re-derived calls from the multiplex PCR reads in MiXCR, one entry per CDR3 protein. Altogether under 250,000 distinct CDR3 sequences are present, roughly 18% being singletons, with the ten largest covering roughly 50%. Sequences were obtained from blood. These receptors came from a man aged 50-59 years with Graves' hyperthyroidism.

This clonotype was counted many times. CDR3 protein: CASSLVQGAEAFF. In nucleotides, the CDR3 is TGTGCCAGCAGCTTAGTTCAGGGCGCTGAAGCTTTCTTT. This chain links TRBV11-2 with TRBJ1-1, with a tentative D call TRBD1 (5 bases). From germline, CDR1 is SGHAT and CDR2 FQNNGV. V dropped 1 base and J dropped 6 bases, with 9 bases sitting between them. CDR3 length: 13 amino acids.

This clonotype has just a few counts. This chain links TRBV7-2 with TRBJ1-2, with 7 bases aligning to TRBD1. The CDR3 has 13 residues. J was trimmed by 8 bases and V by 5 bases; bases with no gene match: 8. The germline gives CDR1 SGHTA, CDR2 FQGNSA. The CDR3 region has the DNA TGTGCCAGCAGCCCCCAAACAGGGGACGGCTACACCTTC. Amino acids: CASSPQTGDGYTF.

The CDR3 loop is CASSLRGNEKLFF. CDR3 DNA: TGCGCCAGCAGCTTGAGGGGTAATGAAAAACTGTTTTTT. The chain couples TRBV5-1 to TRBJ1-4; weak D call: TRBD1 (5 bases). V was pared by 1 base and J by 4 bases, with 5 bases between. CDR1 SGHRS and CDR2 YFSETQ come from the germline V gene. This CDR3 has 13 amino acids.

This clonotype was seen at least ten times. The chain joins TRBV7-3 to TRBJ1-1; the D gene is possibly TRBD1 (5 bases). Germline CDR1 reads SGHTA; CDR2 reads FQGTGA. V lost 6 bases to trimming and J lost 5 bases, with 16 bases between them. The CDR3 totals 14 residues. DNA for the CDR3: TGTGCCAGCAGTCAAACCGCGGGGGTTACTGAAGCTTTCTTT. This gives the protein CASSQTAGVTEAFF.

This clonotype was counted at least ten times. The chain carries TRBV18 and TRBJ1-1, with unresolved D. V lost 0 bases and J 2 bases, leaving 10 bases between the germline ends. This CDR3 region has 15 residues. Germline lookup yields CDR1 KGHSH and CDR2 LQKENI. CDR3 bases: TGTGCCAGCTCACCACCTTCTTTCGGCAACACTGAAGCTTTCTTT. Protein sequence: CASSPPSFGNTEAFF. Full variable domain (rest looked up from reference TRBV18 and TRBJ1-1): NAGVMQNPRHLVRRRGQEARLRCSPMKGHSHVYWYRQLPEEGLKFMVYLQKENIIDESGMPKERFSAEFPKEGPSILRIQQVVRGDSAAYFCASSPPSFGNTEAFFGQGTRLTVV.

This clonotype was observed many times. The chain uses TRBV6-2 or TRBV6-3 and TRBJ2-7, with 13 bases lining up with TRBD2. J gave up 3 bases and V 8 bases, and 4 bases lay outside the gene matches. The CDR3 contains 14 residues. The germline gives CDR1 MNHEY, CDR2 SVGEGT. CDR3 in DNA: TGTGCCAGCGGGACTAGCGGGAAGGGCTACGAGCAGTACTTC. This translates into CASGTSGKGYEQYF.

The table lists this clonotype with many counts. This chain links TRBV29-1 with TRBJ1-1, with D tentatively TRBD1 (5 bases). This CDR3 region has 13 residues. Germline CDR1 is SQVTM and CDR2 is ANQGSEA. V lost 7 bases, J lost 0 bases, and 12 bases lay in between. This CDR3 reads CSATGRVNTEAFF. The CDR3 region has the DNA TGCAGCGCAACGGGACGGGTGAACACTGAAGCTTTCTTT.

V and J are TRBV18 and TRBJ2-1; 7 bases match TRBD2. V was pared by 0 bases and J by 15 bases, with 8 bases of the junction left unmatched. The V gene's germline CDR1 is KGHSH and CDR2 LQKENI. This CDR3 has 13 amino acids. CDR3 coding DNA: TGTGCCAGCTCACCACCGACCGCGGGAGAATTGTTCTTC. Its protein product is CASSPPTAGELFF.

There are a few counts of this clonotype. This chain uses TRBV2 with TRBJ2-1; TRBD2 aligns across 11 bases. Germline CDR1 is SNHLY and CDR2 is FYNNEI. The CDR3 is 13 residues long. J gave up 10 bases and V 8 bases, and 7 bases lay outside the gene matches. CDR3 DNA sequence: TGTGCCAGCCGGACTAGCGGGTTTCGGGAGCAGTTCTTC. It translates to CASRTSGFREQFF. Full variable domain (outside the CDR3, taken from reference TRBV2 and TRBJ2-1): EPEVTQTPSHQVTQMGQEVILRCVPISNHLYFYWYRQILGQKVEFLVSFYNNEISEKSEIFDDQFSVERPDGSNFTLKIRSTKLEDSAMYFCASRTSGFREQFFGPGTRLTVL.

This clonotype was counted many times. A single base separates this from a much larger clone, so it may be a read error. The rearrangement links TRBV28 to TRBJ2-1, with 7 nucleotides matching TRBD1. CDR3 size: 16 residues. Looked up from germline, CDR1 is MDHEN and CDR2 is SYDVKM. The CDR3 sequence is CACSLDRGRFLGEQFF. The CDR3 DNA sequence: TGTGCCTGCAGTCTTGATAGGGGGCGCTTTCTGGGTGAGCAGTTCTTC. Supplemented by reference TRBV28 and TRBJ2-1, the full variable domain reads DVKVTQSSRYLVKRTGEKVFLECVQDMDHENMFWYRQDPGLGLRLIYFSYDVKMKEKGDIPEGYSVSREKKERFSLILESASTNQTSMYLCACSLDRGRFLGEQFFGPGTRLTVL.

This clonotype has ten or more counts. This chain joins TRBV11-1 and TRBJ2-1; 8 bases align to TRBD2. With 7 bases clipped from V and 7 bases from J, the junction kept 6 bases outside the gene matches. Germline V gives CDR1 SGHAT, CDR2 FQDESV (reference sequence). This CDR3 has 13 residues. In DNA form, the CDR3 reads TGTGCCAGCACCCTTAGCGGGACTAATGAGCAGTTCTTC. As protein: CASTLSGTNEQFF. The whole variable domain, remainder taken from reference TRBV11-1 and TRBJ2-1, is EAEVAQSPRYKITEKSQAVAFWCDPISGHATLYWYRQILGQGPELLVQFQDESVVDDSQLPKDRFSAERLKGVDSTLKIQPAELGDSAMYLCASTLSGTNEQFFGPGTRLTVL.

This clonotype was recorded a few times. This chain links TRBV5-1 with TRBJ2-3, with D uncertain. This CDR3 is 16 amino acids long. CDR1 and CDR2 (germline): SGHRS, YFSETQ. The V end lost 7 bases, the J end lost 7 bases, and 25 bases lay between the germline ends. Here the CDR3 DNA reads TGCGCCAGCGAGAAAAAGATTCCGGCGAAGCCGTATACGCAGTATTTT. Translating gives CASEKKIPAKPYTQYF.

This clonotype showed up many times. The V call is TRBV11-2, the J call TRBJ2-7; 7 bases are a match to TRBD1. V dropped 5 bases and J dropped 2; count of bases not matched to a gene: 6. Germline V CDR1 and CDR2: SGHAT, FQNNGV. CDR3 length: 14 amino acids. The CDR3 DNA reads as TGTGCCAGCAGCCCAGAGGACAGGACCTACGAGCAGTACTTC. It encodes CASSPEDRTYEQYF.

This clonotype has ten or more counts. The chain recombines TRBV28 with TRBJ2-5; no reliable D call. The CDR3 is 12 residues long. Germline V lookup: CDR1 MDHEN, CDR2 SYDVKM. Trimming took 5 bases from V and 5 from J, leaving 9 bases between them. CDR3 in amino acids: CASSVTRETQYF. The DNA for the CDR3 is TGTGCCAGCAGTGTGACACGGGAGACCCAGTACTTC.

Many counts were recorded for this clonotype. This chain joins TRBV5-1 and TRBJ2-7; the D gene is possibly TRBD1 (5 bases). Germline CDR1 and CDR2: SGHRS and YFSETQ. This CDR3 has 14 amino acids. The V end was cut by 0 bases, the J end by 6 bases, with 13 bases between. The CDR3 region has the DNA TGCGCCAGCAGCTTGGAACAGGTCTCTCGCGAGCAGTACTTC. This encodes CASSLEQVSREQYF.

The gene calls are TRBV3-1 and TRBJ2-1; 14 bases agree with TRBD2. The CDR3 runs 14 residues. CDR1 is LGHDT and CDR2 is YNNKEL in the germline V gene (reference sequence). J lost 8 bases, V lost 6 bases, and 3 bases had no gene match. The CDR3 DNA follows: TGTGCCAGCAGTGGGACTAGCGGGAGCCATGAGCAGTTCTTC. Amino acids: CASSGTSGSHEQFF.

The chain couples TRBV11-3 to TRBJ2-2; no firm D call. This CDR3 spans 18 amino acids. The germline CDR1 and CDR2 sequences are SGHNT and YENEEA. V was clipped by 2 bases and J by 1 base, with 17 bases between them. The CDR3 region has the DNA TGTGCCAGCAGCTTAATGCTCTTAGGAGCGCGGAACACCGGGGAGCTGTTTTTT. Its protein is CASSLMLLGARNTGELFF.

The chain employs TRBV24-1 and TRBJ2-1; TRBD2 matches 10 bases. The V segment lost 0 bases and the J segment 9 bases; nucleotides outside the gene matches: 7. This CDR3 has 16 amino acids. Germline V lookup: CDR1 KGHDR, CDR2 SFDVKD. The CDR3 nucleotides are TGTGCCACCAGTGATTTGAAGAGCGGGAGGGCCCTTGAGCAGTTCTTC. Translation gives CATSDLKSGRALEQFF.

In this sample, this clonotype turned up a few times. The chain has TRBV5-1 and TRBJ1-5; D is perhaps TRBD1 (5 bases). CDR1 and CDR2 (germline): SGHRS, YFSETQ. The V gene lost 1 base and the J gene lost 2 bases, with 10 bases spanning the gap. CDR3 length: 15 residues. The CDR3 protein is CASSLIGGGNQPQHF. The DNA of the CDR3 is TGCGCCAGCAGCTTGATCGGGGGGGGCAATCAGCCCCAGCATTTT.

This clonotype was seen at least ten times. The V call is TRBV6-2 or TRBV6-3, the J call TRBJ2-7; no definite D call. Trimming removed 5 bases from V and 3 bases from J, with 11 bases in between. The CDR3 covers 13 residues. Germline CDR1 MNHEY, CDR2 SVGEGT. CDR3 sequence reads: CASSDSDHYEQYF. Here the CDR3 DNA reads TGTGCCAGCAGTGATTCGGACCACTACGAGCAGTACTTC.

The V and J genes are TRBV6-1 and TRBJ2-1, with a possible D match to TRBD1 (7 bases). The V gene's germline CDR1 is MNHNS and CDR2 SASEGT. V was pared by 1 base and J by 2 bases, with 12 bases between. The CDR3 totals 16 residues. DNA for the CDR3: TGTGCCAGCAGTGAAGGGAGGGGACAGCCCTACAATGAGCAGTTCTTC. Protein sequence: CASSEGRGQPYNEQFF.

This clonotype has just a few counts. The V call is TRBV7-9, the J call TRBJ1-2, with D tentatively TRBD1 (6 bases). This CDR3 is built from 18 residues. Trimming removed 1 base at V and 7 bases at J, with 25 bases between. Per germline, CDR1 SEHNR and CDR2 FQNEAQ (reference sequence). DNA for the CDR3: TGTGCCAGCAGCTTAGTACCCCCCAGGACAGACGTGGACTCTGGCTACACCTTC. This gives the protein CASSLVPPRTDVDSGYTF.

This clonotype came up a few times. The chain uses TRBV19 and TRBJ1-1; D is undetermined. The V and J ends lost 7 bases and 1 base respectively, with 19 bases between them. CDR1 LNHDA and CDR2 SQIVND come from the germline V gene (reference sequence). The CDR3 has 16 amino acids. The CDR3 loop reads CASTDPSRLGNTEAFF. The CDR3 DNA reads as TGTGCCAGTACCGACCCATCAAGGCTGGGGAACACTGAAGCTTTCTTT.

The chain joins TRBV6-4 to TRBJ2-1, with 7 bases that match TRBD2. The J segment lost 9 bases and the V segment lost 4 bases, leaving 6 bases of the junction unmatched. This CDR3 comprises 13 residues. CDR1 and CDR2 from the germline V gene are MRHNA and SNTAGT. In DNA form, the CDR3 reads TGTGCCAGCAGTGGCGGGAGCGGTGGTGAGCAGTTCTTC. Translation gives CASSGGSGGEQFF.